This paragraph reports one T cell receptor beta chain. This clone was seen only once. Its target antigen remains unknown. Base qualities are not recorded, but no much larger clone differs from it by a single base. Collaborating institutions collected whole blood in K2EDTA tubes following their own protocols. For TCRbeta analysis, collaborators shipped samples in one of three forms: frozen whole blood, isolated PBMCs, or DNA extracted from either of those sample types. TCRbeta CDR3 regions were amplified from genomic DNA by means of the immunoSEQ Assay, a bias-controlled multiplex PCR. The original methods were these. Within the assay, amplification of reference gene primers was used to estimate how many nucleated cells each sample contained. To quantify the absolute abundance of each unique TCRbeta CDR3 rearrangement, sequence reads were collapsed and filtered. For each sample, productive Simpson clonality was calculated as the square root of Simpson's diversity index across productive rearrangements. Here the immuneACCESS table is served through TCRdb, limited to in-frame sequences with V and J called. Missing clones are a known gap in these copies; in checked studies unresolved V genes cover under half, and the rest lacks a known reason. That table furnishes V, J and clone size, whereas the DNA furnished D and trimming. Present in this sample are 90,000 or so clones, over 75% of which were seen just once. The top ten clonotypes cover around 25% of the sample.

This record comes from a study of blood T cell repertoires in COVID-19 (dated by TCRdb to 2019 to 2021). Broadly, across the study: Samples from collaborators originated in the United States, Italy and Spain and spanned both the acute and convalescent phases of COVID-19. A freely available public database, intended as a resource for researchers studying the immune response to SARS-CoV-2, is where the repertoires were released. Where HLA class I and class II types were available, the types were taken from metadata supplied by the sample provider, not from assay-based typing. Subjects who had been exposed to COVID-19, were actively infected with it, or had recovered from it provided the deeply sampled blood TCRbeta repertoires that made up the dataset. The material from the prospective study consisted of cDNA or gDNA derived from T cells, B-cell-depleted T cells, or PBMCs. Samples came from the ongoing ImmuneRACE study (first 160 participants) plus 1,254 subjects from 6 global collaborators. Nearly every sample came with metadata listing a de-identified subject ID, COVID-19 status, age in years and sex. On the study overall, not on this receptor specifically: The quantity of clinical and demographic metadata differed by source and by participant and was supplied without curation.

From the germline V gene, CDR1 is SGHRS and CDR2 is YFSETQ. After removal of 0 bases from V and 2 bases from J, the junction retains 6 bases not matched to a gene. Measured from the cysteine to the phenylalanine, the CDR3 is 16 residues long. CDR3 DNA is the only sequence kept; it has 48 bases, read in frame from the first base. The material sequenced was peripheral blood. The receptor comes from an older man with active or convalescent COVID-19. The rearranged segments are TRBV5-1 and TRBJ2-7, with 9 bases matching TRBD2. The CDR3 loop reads CASSLDSGGTPYEQYF. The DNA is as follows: TGCGCCAGCAGCTTGGATAGCGGGGGAACCCCCTACGAGCAGTACTTC.